A single sample gave rise to the 24 T cell receptor beta chains below, sequenced in a study of blood T cell repertoires in COVID-19. TCRdb's copy holds only in-frame clones and misses some; the assay was immunoSEQ multiplex PCR. The table shows about 10,000 clones, with 89% occurring only once. Sequencing was carried out using peripheral blood. The receptors were sampled from a human donor in a cohort sampled during active COVID-19.

J is TRBJ1-5 and V is TRBV30; perhaps TRBD1 as D (5 bases). V was pared by 1 base and J by 7 bases, with 11 bases between. The CDR3 spans 13 residues. Looked up from germline, CDR1 is GTSNPN and CDR2 is SVGIG (reference sequence). The CDR3 is CAWSGQWGQPQHF. The CDR3 coding sequence is TGTGCCTGGAGTGGACAGTGGGGACAGCCCCAGCATTTT.

The rearrangement links TRBV30 to TRBJ1-2, with TRBD1 matching over 7 bases. The germline CDR1 and CDR2 sequences are GTSNPN and SVGIG (reference sequence). With V trimmed by 2 bases and J by 1 base, 4 bases remained unmatched. This CDR3 comprises 14 residues. CDR3 protein: CAWSRTGDNYGYTF. CDR3 bases: TGTGCCTGGAGTAGGACAGGCGATAACTATGGCTACACCTTC.

The rearrangement uses TRBV4-2 and TRBJ2-5; tentatively, D is TRBD2 (6 bases). The CDR3 has 15 residues. V lost 0 bases to trimming and J lost 2 bases, with 10 bases between them. Germline-derived CDR1 and CDR2 are LGHNA and YNFKEQ. CDR3 bases: TGTGCCAGCAGCCAAGACCGGGACTTACAAGAGACCCAGTACTTC. Its protein product is CASSQDRDLQETQYF.

This chain joins TRBV9 and TRBJ2-5; 7 positions match TRBD1. Germline CDR1 SGDLS, CDR2 YYNGEE. This CDR3 contains 18 residues. J lost 1 base, V lost 0 bases, and 12 bases had no gene match. The CDR3 loop is CASSVEDGKGGLQETQYF. The CDR3 DNA reads TGTGCCAGCAGCGTAGAGGACGGGAAAGGGGGCCTCCAAGAGACCCAGTACTTC.

This rearrangement joins TRBV7-3 to TRBJ1-6; D might be TRBD1 (6 bases). Germline values: CDR1 SGHTA, CDR2 FQGTGA. The CDR3 has 15 amino acids. Trimming removed 6 bases at V and 6 bases at J, with 15 bases between. CDR3 residues: CASRETGFLNSPLHF. CDR3 sequence (DNA): TGTGCCAGCAGAGAGACAGGATTTCTTAATTCACCCCTCCACTTT.

This rearrangement joins TRBV7-8 to TRBJ2-3; TRBD2 matches at 12 bases. The CDR3 has 17 amino acids. CDR1 is SGHVS, CDR2 FQNEAQ, per germline. V dropped 2 bases and J dropped 4; count of bases not matched to a gene: 7. CDR3 in DNA: TGTGCCAGCAGCTTAACGGGACTAGCGGGTGGGGCAGATACGCAGTATTTT. It translates to CASSLTGLAGGADTQYF. Based on the CDR3 plus reference TRBV7-8 and TRBJ2-3, the full variable domain is GAGVSQSPRYKVAKRGQDVALRCDPISGHVSLFWYQQALGQGPEFLTYFQNEAQLDKSGLPSDRFFAERPEGSVSTLKIQRTQQEDSAVYLCASSLTGLAGGADTQYFGPGTRLTVL.

CDR3 nucleotide sequence: TGTGCCAGCAGTTACCCCTTTACACAAAACACTGAAGCTTTCTTT. Amino acids: CASSYPFTQNTEAFF. The chain is built from TRBV6-5 and TRBJ1-1; D unresolved. This CDR3 is built from 15 residues. V lost 2 bases, J lost 2 bases, and 12 bases lay in between. Germline V lookup: CDR1 MNHEY, CDR2 SVGAGI.

CDR3 sequence: CASSPGESYEQYF. The CDR3 DNA reads TGTGCCAGCTCACCAGGAGAGAGCTACGAGCAGTACTTC. The V gene is TRBV18, the J gene TRBJ2-7; D call uncertain. The CDR3 spans 13 residues. Germline values: CDR1 KGHSH, CDR2 LQKENI. Trimming took 2 bases from V and 3 from J, leaving 8 bases between them. Full variable domain (rest looked up from reference TRBV18 and TRBJ2-7): NAGVMQNPRHLVRRRGQEARLRCSPMKGHSHVYWYRQLPEEGLKFMVYLQKENIIDESGMPKERFSAEFPKEGPSILRIQQVVRGDSAAYFCASSPGESYEQYFGPGTRLTVT.

V gene TRBV9 combines with J gene TRBJ2-2; TRBD1 matches at 8 bases. There are 17 residues in the CDR3. Germline V gene lookup returns CDR1 SGDLS and CDR2 YYNGEE. Trimming cost V 0 bases and J 6 bases; bases outside gene matches: 10. The CDR3 nucleotides read TGTGCCAGCAGCGTAGCTTCAGGGGGCGTTCTTGCCGGGGAGCTGTTTTTT. Its translation: CASSVASGGVLAGELFF.

The chain has TRBV27 and TRBJ2-1; a possible D gene is TRBD1 (6 bases). The CDR3 length is 17 residues. Trimming pared 4 bases from V and 0 bases from J, leaving 16 bases between. The germline gives CDR1 MNHEY, CDR2 SMNVEV (reference sequence). The CDR3 DNA sequence: TGTGCCAGCAGTTCTTCCCCGGACAGTTTCTCCTACAATGAGCAGTTCTTC. This gives the protein CASSSSPDSFSYNEQFF.

This clone came up once. CDR3 sequence: CASSASGTSGDTQYF. The CDR3 DNA follows: TGTGCCAGCAGCGCGAGCGGGACTAGCGGAGATACGCAGTATTTT. J is TRBJ2-3 and V is TRBV9; 11 positions match TRBD2. Trimming removed 3 bases from V and 5 bases from J; junction bases left unmatched: 5. CDR1 and CDR2 (germline): SGDLS, YYNGEE. This CDR3 contains 15 residues.

The chain couples TRBV2 to TRBJ2-3; 10 bases align to TRBD1. Looked up from germline, CDR1 is SNHLY and CDR2 is FYNNEI. V gave up 4 bases and J gave up 5 bases; unmatched junction bases: 9. This CDR3 is built from 16 residues. In nucleotides, the CDR3 is TGTGCCAGCAGTGGTGACAGGGGGCCCTCACAAGATACGCAGTATTTT. This codes for CASSGDRGPSQDTQYF.

The gene calls are TRBV7-2 and TRBJ2-7; 7 bases map to TRBD1. Trimming cost V 0 bases and J 0 bases; bases outside gene matches: 5. The CDR3 consists of 16 residues. Germline CDR1 is SGHTA and CDR2 is FQGNSA. The CDR3 sequence: CASSLAAGTDSYEQYF. CDR3 DNA sequence: TGTGCCAGCAGCTTAGCCGCCGGGACAGACTCCTACGAGCAGTACTTC.

This chain's CDR3 is CASKRELNTEAFF. For the CDR3, the DNA is TGTGCCAGTAAGCGGGAACTGAACACTGAAGCTTTCTTT. V is TRBV19 and J is TRBJ1-1; D is uncertain. CDR3 size: 13 residues. The V gene's germline CDR1 is LNHDA and CDR2 SQIVND (reference sequence). Trimming stripped 7 bases from V and 0 bases from J, with 9 bases between.

The J gene is TRBJ2-7, the V gene TRBV7-9; maybe TRBD2 (5 bases). V dropped 2 bases and J dropped 3 bases, with 11 bases sitting between them. The length of the CDR3 is 14 residues. Germline CDR1 reads SEHNR; CDR2 reads FQNEAQ (reference sequence). Here the CDR3 reads CASSLRTDNYEQYF. The CDR3 DNA reads as TGTGCCAGCAGCTTACGGACTGATAACTACGAGCAGTACTTC.

This sequence joins TRBV12-3 or TRBV12-4 and TRBJ1-1; TRBD1 might be the D (6 bases). V lost 10 bases, J lost 0 bases, and 12 bases lay in between. The CDR3 runs to 13 residues. CDR3 sequence: CAIRTGLNTEAFF. Here the CDR3 DNA reads TGTGCCATCAGAACAGGGTTGAACACTGAAGCTTTCTTT.

This CDR3 is CASSPYLAGQGGYTF. The CDR3 coding sequence is TGTGCCAGCAGCCCCTATCTGGCAGGGCAGGGAGGCTACACCTTC. V and J are TRBV7-2 and TRBJ1-2; D might be TRBD1 (5 bases). CDR1 and CDR2 (germline): SGHTA, FQGNSA. The CDR3 is made up of 15 amino acids. Trimming shortened V by 5 bases and J by 8 bases, and 21 bases separated the two germline ends.

The rearrangement links TRBV6-5 to TRBJ2-3; possibly TRBD1 for D (5 bases). V was trimmed by 10 bases and J by 0 bases, leaving 11 bases between them. There are 13 residues in the CDR3. The germline gives CDR1 MNHEY, CDR2 SVGAGI. CDR3 nucleotide sequence: TGTGCCATCCAGAAGGGGAGCACAGATACGCAGTATTTT. It yields the protein CAIQKGSTDTQYF.

This clone has just a few counts. The chain employs TRBV4-1 and TRBJ1-4; TRBD1 aligns across 7 bases. Germline V gives CDR1 MGHRA, CDR2 YSYEKL. Trimming at V came to 0 bases and at J to 0 bases, leaving 1 base not matched to a gene. This CDR3 is built from 16 residues. CDR3: CASSQDGQATNEKLFF. The CDR3 DNA sequence: TGCGCCAGCAGCCAAGATGGACAGGCAACTAATGAAAAACTGTTTTTT.

This clone was seen only a few times. This sequence joins TRBV5-1 and TRBJ2-7, with D hard to call. The germline CDR1 and CDR2 sequences are SGHRS and YFSETQ. The V gene lost 2 bases and the J gene lost 6 bases, with 15 bases spanning the gap. The length of the CDR3 is 14 residues. In nucleotides, the CDR3 is TGCGCCAGCAGCTTAGCGATTCCCGAAGTCGAGCAGTACTTC. The encoded protein is CASSLAIPEVEQYF.

V gene TRBV5-1 combines with J gene TRBJ2-7; D gene unclear. V dropped 5 bases and J dropped 3 bases, with 12 bases sitting between them. CDR3 length equals 13 residues. Germline CDR1 is SGHRS and CDR2 is YFSETQ. The CDR3 nucleotides are TGCGCCAGCAGGAATTCAGGCAGCTACGAGCAGTACTTC. Residues: CASRNSGSYEQYF. Full variable domain (remainder filled in from reference TRBV5-1 and TRBJ2-7): KAGVTQTPRYLIKTRGQQVTLSCSPISGHRSVSWYQQTPGQGLQFLFEYFSETQRNKGNFPGRFSGRQFSNSRSEMNVSTLELGDSALYLCASRNSGSYEQYFGPGTRLTVT.

The chain is built from TRBV18 and TRBJ1-5; TRBD1 matches at 9 bases. V was clipped by 3 bases and J by 3 bases; unmatched bases: 6. There are 16 residues in the CDR3. Germline-derived CDR1 and CDR2 are KGHSH and LQKENI. CDR3 amino acids: CASSPGTGLFNQPQHF. DNA of the CDR3: TGTGCCAGCTCACCGGGGACAGGGTTATTCAATCAGCCCCAGCATTTT.

The V call is TRBV5-1, the J call TRBJ2-7; D unresolved. Germline V gene sequence: CDR1 SGHRS, CDR2 YFSETQ. V lost 0 bases and J 5 bases, leaving 12 bases between the germline ends. This CDR3 region has 14 residues. CDR3 coding DNA: TGCGCCAGCAGCTTGGGTCGAGCCGCCCACGAGCAGTACTTC. This sequence encodes CASSLGRAAHEQYF.

CDR3 in amino acids: CASQAGPSTDTQYF. The CDR3 DNA reads as TGTGCCAGCCAAGCGGGCCCCAGCACAGATACGCAGTATTTT. This chain connects TRBV9 to TRBJ2-3; weak D call: TRBD2 (6 bases). Trimming shortened V by 7 bases and J by 0 bases, and 12 bases separated the two germline ends. CDR3 size: 14 residues. Germline values: CDR1 SGDLS, CDR2 YYNGEE.